Listed below are T cell receptor beta chains from one sample, sequenced in a study of T-cell memory formation after mild COVID-19. TCRdb reprocessed the 5' RACE reads via MiXCR and lists one record per CDR3 protein. The table has around 150,000 distinct CDR3 sequences, about 15% seen once. The sample consisted of PBMCs or a T cell subset sorted from them (not recorded which). The source is an adult woman who had mild COVID-19 (a few samples of this study predate the infection). Cell type and time point are not known. The CDR3 runs from the conserved cysteine through the conserved F or W. A D gene is named only where the DNA matches it firmly. Not all rows give a size; the values are once, few, many and, for expanded clones, a class.

CDR3	DNA	J	size	V	length	D
CASSVSVNGSPLHF	TGTGCCAGCAGCGTCAGTGTAAATGGGTCACCCCTCCACTTT	TRBJ1-6	.	TRBV7-8	14	.
CASSLAPTGWDYGYTF	TGTGCCAGCAGCTTAGCGCCGACAGGGTGGGACTATGGCTACACCTTC	TRBJ1-2	few	TRBV7-9	16	TRBD1
CAISEWSADTQYF	TGTGCCATCAGTGAGTGGTCCGCAGATACGCAGTATTTT	TRBJ2-3	many	TRBV10-3	13	.
CASSPLWTGHRNYGYTF	TGTGCCAGCAGCCCCCTCTGGACAGGACACCGAAACTATGGCTACACCTTC	TRBJ1-2	few	TRBV3-1	17	TRBD1
CATSDLTSGDQNTQYF	TGTGCCACCAGTGACCTGACTAGCGGGGACCAGAATACGCAGTATTTT	TRBJ2-3	few	TRBV24-1	16	TRBD2
CASRDGAVGNTIYF	TGTGCCAGCCGGGACGGGGCAGTTGGAAACACCATATATTTT	TRBJ1-3	.	TRBV9	14	.
CSASYYQGGEQYF	TGCAGTGCTAGTTACTATCAGGGGGGCGAGCAGTACTTC	TRBJ2-7	few	TRBV20-1	13	.
CASSFEGGLTYEQYF	TGTGCCAGCAGCTTCGAGGGAGGTCTAACCTACGAGCAGTACTTC	TRBJ2-7	.	TRBV7-2	15	.
CASSTAAGYGYTF	TGTGCCAGCAGCACCGCCGCCGGTTATGGCTACACCTTC	TRBJ1-2	many	TRBV11-2	13	.
CSVPTTVGTGTKNIQYF	TGCAGCGTCCCCACCACGGTAGGGACAGGGACCAAAAACATTCAGTACTTC	TRBJ2-4	few	TRBV29-1	17	TRBD1